This T cell receptor (beta chain) was sequenced for a study of T cell responses to AZD1222 COVID-19 vaccine. The length of the CDR3 is 12 residues. V lost 8 bases, J lost 7 bases, and 7 bases stayed unmatched. Germline CDR1 MNHEY, CDR2 SVGAGI. Repertoires were generated with immunoSEQ multiplex PCR, while TCRdb's copy carries only in-frame clones and drops some. The data hold about 160,000 clones, with 88% observed a single time. The sequence was obtained from an adult in good health. Sequencing used peripheral blood, obtained on day 0 of AZD1222 vaccination. V is TRBV6-5 and J is TRBJ1-2; 7 bases line up with TRBD1. As DNA, the CDR3 is TGTGCCAGCGAGGGACAGAGATTTGGCTACACCTTC. Encoded protein: CASEGQRFGYTF.